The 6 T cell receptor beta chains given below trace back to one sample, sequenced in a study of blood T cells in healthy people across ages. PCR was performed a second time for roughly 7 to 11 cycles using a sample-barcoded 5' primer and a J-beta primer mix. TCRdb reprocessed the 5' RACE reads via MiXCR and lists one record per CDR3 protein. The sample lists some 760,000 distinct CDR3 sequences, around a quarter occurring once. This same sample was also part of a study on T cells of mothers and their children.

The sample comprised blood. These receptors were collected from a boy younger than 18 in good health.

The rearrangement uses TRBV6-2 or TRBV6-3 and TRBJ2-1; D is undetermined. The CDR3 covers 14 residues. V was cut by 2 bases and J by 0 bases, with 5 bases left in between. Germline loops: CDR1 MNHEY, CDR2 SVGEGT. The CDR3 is CASSYGVSYNEQFF. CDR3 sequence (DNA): TGTGCCAGCAGTTACGGGGTCTCCTACAATGAGCAGTTCTTC.

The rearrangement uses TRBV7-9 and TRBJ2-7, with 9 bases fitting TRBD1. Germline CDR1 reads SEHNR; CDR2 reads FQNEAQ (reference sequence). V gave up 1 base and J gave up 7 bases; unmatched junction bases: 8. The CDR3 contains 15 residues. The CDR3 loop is CASSLDGTGMEEQYF. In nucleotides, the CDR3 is TGTGCCAGCAGCTTAGACGGGACAGGGATGGAGGAGCAGTACTTC.

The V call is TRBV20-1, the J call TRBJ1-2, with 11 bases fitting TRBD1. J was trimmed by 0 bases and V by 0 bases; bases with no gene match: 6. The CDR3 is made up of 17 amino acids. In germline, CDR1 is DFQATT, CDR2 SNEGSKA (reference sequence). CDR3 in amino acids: CSARDWDRGFANYGYTF. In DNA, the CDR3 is TGCAGTGCTAGAGATTGGGACAGGGGGTTTGCTAACTATGGCTACACCTTC.

The CDR3 spells CASSRGFDLADTEAFF. CDR3 nucleotide sequence: TGTGCCAGCAGTCGGGGCTTTGACTTAGCCGACACTGAAGCTTTCTTT. The V gene is TRBV6-1, the J gene TRBJ1-1, with D perhaps TRBD1 (5 bases). Between the trimmed V and J ends, which lost 5 bases and 3 bases, there was a span of 19 bases. CDR3 size: 16 residues. CDR1 and CDR2 from the germline V gene are MNHNS and SASEGT.

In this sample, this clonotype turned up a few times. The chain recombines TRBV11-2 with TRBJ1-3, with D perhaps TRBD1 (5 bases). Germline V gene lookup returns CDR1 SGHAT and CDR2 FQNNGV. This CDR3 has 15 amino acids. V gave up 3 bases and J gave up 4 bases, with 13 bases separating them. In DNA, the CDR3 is TGTGCCAGCAGCTTTGCCCAACGGGGCGGAAACACCATATATTTT. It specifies CASSFAQRGGNTIYF.

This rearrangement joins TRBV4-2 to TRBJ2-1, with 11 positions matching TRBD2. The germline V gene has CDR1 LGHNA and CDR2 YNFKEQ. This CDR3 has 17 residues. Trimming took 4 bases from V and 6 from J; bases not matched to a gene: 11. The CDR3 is CASSLQGSSGRLNEQFF. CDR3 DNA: TGTGCCAGCAGCCTCCAAGGGTCTAGCGGGAGGCTCAATGAGCAGTTCTTC.